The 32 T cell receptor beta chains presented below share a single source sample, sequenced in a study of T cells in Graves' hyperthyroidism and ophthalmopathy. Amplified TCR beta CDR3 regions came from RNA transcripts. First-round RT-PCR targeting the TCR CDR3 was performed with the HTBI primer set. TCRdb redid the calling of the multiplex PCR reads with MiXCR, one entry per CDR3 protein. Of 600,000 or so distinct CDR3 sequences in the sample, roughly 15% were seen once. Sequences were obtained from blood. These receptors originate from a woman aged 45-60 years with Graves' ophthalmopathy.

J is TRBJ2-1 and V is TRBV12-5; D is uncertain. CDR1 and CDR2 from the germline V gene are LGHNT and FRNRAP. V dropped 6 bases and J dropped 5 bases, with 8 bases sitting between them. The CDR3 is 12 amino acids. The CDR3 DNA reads TGTGCTAGTGGGCCGACCGACAATGAGCAGTTCTTC. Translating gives CASGPTDNEQFF.

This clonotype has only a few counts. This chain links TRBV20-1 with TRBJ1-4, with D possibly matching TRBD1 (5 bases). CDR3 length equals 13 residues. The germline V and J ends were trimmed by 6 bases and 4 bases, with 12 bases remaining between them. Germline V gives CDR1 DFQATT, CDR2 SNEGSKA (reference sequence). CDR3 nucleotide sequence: TGCAGTGCGGGGGACCCTAATAATGAAAAACTGTTTTTT. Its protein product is CSAGDPNNEKLFF.

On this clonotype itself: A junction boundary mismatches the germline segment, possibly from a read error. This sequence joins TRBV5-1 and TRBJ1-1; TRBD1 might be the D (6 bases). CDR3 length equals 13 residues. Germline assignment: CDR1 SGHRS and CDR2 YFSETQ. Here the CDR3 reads CASSLTGNTEALF. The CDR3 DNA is TGCGCCAGCAGCTTAACAGGGAACACTGAAGCTCTCTTT.

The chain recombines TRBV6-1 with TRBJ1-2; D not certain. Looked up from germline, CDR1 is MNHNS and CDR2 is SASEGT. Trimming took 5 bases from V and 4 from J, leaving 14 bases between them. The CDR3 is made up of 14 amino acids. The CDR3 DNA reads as TGTGCCAGCAGTATTCCAGGAGGTTCCTATGGCTACACCTTC. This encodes CASSIPGGSYGYTF.

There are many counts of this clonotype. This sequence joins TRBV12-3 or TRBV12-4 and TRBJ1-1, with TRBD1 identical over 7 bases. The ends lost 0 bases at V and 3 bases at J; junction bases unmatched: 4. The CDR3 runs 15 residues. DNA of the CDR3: TGTGCCAGCAGTTTAGCGAGGACAGGCTACACTGAAGCTTTCTTT. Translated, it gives CASSLARTGYTEAFF.

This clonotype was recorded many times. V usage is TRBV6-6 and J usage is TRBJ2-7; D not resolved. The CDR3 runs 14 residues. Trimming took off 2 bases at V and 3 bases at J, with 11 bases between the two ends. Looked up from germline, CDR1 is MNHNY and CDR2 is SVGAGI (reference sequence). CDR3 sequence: CASSYGIANYEQYF. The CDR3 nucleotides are TGTGCCAGCAGTTACGGTATTGCGAACTACGAGCAGTACTTC.

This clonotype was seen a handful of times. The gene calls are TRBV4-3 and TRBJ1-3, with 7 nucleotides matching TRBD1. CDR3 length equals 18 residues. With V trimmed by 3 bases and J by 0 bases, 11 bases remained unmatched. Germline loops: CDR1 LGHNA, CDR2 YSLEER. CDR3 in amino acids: CASSQDHRGASSGNTIYF. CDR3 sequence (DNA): TGCGCCAGCAGCCAGGACCACAGGGGTGCAAGCTCTGGAAACACCATATATTTT.

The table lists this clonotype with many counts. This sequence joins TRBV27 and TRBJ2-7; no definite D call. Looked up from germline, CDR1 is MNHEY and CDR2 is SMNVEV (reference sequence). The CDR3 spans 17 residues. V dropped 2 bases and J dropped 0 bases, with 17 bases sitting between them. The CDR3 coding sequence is TGTGCCAGCAGTTTACGGGCGGTATTAGGAAGCTCCTACGAGCAGTACTTC. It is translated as CASSLRAVLGSSYEQYF.

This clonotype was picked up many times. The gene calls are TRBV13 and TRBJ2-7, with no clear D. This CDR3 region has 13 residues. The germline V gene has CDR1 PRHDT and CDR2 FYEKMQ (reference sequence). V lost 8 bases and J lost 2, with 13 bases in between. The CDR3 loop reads CASGLSPAYEQYF. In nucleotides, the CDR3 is TGTGCCAGCGGCCTGAGCCCGGCCTACGAGCAGTACTTC.

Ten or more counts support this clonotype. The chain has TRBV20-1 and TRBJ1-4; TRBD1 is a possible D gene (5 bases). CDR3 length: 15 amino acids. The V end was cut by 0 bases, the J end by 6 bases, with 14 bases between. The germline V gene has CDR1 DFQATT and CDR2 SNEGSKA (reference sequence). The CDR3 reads CSARDPRGADEKLFF. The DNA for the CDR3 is TGCAGTGCTAGAGATCCCCGTGGGGCGGATGAAAAACTGTTTTTT.

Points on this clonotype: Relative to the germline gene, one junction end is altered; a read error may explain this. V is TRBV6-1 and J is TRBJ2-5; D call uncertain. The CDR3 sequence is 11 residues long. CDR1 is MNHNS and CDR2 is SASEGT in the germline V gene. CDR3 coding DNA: TGTGCCAGCAGTCTCCAAGGGACCCAGTACTTC. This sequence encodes CASSLQGTQYF.

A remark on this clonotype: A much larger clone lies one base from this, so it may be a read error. The CDR3 here is CASGGRTYNSPPHF. CDR3 DNA: TGTGCCAGCGGGGGGCGGACGTATAATTCACCCCCCCACTTT. The V gene is TRBV28, the J gene TRBJ1-6; tentatively, D is TRBD1 (6 bases). CDR1 is MDHEN and CDR2 is SYDVKM in the germline V gene. The CDR3 runs to 14 residues.

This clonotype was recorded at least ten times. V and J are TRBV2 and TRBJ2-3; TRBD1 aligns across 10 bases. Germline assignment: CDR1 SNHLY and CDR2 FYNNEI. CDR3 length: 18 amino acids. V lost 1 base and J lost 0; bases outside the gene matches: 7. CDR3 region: CASSEGTGGRFSTDTQYF. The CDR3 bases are TGTGCCAGCAGTGAAGGGACAGGGGGAAGGTTTAGCACAGATACGCAGTATTTT.

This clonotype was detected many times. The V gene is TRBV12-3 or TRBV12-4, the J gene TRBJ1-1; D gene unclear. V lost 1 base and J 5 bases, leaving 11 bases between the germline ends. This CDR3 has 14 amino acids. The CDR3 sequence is CASSLGAQRTEAFF. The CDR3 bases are TGTGCCAGCAGTTTAGGTGCCCAGCGGACTGAAGCTTTCTTT.

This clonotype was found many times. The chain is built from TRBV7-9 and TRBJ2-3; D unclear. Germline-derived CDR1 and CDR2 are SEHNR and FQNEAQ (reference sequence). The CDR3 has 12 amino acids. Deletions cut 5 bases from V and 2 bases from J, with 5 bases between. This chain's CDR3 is CASSRNTDTQYF. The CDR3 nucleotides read TGTGCCAGCAGCCGAAACACAGATACGCAGTATTTT.

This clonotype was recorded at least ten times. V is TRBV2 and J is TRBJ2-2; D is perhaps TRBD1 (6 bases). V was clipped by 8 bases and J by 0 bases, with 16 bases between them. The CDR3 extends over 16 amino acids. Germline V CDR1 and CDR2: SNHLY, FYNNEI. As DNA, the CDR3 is TGTGCCAGCGATCGAACAGGGTTCGCGAACACCGGGGAGCTGTTTTTT. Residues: CASDRTGFANTGELFF.

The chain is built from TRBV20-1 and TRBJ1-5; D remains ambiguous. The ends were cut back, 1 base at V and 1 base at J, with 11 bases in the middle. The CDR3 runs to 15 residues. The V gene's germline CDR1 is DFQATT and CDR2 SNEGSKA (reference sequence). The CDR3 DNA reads TGCAGTGCTAGAGGACCAGTGTTAAGCAATCAGCCCCAGCATTTT. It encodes CSARGPVLSNQPQHF.

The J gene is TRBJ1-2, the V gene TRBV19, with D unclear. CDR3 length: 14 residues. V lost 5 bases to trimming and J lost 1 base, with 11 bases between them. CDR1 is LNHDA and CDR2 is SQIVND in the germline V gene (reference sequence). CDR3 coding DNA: TGTGCCAGTAGTTTATCCAGAAATAACTATGGCTACACCTTC. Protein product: CASSLSRNNYGYTF.

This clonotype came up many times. The CDR3 nucleotides read TGTGCCAGCAGCTTCCGGACAAGCACAGATACGCAGTATTTT. Amino acids: CASSFRTSTDTQYF. The chain recombines TRBV7-2 with TRBJ2-3; weak D call: TRBD1 (5 bases). The germline CDR1 and CDR2 sequences are SGHTA and FQGNSA. The CDR3 loop spans 14 amino acids. V was shortened by 3 bases and J by 0 bases, with 7 bases between the two germline ends.

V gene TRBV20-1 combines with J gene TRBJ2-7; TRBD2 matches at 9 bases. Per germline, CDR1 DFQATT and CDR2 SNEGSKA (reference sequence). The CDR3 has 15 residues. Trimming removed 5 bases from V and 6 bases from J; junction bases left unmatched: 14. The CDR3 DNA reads TGCAGTGCTCGATCTCCGGGACTAGCTCACTCCGAGCAGTACTTC. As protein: CSARSPGLAHSEQYF.

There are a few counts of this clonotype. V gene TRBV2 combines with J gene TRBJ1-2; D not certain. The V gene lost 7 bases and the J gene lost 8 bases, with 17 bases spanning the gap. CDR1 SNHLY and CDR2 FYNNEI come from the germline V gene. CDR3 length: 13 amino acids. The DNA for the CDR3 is TGTGCCAGCACCGAAGGAGAGGGTTTCGGCTACACCTTC. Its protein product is CASTEGEGFGYTF.

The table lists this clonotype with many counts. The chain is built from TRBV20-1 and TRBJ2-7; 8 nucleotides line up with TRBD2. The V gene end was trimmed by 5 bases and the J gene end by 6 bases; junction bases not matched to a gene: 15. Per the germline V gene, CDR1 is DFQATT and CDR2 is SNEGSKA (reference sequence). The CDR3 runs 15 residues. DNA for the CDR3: TGCAGTGCTCTAAGTGGGAGCGGGAGAGCGGGCGAGCAGTACTTC. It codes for CSALSGSGRAGEQYF.

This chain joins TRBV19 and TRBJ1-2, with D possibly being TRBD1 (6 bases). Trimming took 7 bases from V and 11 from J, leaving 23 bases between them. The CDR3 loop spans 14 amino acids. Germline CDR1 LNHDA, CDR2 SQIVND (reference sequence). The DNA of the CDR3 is TGTGCCAGTAAAAGGGGGGGCGATATAAAAAGTTACACCTTC. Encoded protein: CASKRGGDIKSYTF.

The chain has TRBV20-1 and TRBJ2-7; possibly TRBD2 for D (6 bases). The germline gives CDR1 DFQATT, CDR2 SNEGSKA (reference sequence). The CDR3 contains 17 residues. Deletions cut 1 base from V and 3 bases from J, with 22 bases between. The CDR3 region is CSARVASDAGSYYEQYF. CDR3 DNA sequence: TGCAGTGCTAGAGTCGCGTCCGATGCGGGATCCTACTACGAGCAGTACTTC.

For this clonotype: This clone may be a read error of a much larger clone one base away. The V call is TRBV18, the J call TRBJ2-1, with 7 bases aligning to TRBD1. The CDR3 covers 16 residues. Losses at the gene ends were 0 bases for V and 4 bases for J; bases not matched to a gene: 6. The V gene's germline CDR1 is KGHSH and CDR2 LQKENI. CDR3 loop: CASSPPGTDLYNEQFF. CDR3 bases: TGTGCCAGCTCACCACCGGGGACAGATCTATACAATGAGCAGTTCTTC. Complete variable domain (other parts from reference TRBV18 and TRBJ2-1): NAGVMQNPRHLVRRRGQEARLRCSPMKGHSHVYWYRQLPEEGLKFMVYLQKENIIDESGMPKERFSAEFPKEGPSILRIQQVVRGDSAAYFCASSPPGTDLYNEQFFGPGTRLTVL.

CDR3 region: CATSRDKRYEQYF. In nucleotides, the CDR3 is TGTGCCACCAGCAGAGATAAGAGATACGAGCAGTACTTC. This rearrangement joins TRBV15 to TRBJ2-7; D unclear. The CDR3 is 13 residues long. The V and J ends lost 0 bases and 4 bases respectively, with 7 bases between them. Germline V lookup: CDR1 LNHNV, CDR2 YYDKDF (reference sequence).

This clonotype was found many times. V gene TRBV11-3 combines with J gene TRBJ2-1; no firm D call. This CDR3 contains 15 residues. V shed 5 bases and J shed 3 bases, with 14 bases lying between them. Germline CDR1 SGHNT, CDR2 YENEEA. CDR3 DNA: TGTGCCAGCAGCCCGCCGACCCCTGGCTACAATGAGCAGTTCTTC. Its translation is CASSPPTPGYNEQFF.

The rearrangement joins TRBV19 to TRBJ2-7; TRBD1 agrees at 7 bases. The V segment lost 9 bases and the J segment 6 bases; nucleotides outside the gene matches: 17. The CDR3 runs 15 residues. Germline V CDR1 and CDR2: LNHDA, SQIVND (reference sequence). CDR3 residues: CASRAPGQTLSEQYF. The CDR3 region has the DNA TGTGCCAGCAGAGCTCCGGGACAGACTCTCTCCGAGCAGTACTTC.

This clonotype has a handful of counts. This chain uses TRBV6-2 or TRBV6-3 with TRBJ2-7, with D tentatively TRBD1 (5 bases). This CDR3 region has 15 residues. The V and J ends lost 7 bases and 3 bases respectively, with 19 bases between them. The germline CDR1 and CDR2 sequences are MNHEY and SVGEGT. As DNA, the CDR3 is TGTGCCAGCACTCGGACACCGCGACCCATCTACGAGCAGTACTTC. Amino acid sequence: CASTRTPRPIYEQYF.

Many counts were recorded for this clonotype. The CDR3: CASSLNTGQGNQPQHF. In nucleotides, the CDR3 is TGTGCCAGCAGCTTAAATACGGGACAGGGAAATCAGCCCCAGCATTTT. The gene calls are TRBV7-2 and TRBJ1-5; 9 bases fit TRBD1. The germline CDR1 and CDR2 sequences are SGHTA and FQGNSA. The ends lost 2 bases at V and 4 bases at J; junction bases unmatched: 6. The CDR3 covers 16 residues.

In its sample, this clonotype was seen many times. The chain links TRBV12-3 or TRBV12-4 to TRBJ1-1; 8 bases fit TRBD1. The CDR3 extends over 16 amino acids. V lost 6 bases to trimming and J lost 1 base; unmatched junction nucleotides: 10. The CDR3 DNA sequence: TGTGCCAGCAGCCCAACAGGGGGGGCTCGGAACACTGAAGCTTTCTTT. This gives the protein CASSPTGGARNTEAFF.

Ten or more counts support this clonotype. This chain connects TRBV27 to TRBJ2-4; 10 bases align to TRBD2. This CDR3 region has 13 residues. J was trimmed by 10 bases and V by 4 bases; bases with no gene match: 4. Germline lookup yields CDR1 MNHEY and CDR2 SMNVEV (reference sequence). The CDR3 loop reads CASSYGTSAIQYF. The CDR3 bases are TGTGCCAGCAGTTACGGGACTAGCGCGATTCAGTACTTC.